This TCR beta chain appears in the sequencing data of a study of T cells in Graves' hyperthyroidism and ophthalmopathy. Whole-study context: Before any treatment, at initial diagnosis, peripheral blood was collected.

This clonotype was found many times. Its antigen is unidentified. Amplified regions were TCR beta CDR3 sequences from RNA transcripts. TCR CDR3 underwent first-round RT-PCR with the HTBI primer set. TCRdb called the multiplex PCR reads again in MiXCR, with one record for every CDR3 protein. The sample has 500,000 to 650,000 distinct CDR3 sequences, around 15% seen once; the top ten hold about 14%. The germline gives CDR1 SGHTS, CDR2 YDEGEE. The CDR3 runs to 16 residues. The V gene lost 0 bases and the J gene lost 0 bases, with 10 bases spanning the gap. Study findings and constraints: The model anticipated ophthalmopathy a median around six months pre-onset.

This chain links TRBV5-8 with TRBJ1-5, with D possibly TRBD1 on 6 matching bases. The source material was blood. This TCR was recovered from a woman aged 40-49 years with Graves' hyperthyroidism. The CDR3 DNA sequence: TGTGCCAGCAGCTTGGGATGGGGGGCTAGCAATCAGCCCCAGCATTTT. Amino acids: CASSLGWGASNQPQHF.